The 23 T cell receptor beta chains in this list originate from one sample, sequenced in a study of PD-1 blockade in classical Hodgkin lymphoma. The time point here: cycle 4 day 1 (C4D1), after 6 weeks of nivolumab. Brentuximab vedotin exposure varied, and every patient relapsed after autologous stem cell transplantation. Method: immunoSEQ multiplex PCR; TCRdb's copy keeps in-frame clones and lacks some. The sample holds about 24,000 clones, more than 75% seen once. Sequences were derived from peripheral blood mononuclear cells (PBMCs), sampled before the fourth cycle of nivolumab. The receptor source for this set is a human donor with classical Hodgkin lymphoma.

The gene calls are TRBV6-1 and TRBJ1-5; a weak D match, TRBD1 (6 bases). Trimming cost V 7 bases and J 7 bases, with 17 bases left between them. CDR1 and CDR2 (germline): MNHNS, SASEGT. The CDR3 contains 14 residues. CDR3 sequence: CASTPPRGEQPQHF. For the CDR3, the DNA is TGTGCCAGCACCCCCCCAAGGGGGGAACAGCCCCAGCATTTT.

The chain has TRBV27 and TRBJ2-3, with TRBD2 matching 10 bases. CDR3 length: 16 residues. V lost 3 bases and J lost 0; bases outside the gene matches: 3. Germline CDR1 MNHEY, CDR2 SMNVEV (reference sequence). CDR3 protein: CASSFWTSGSTDTQYF. In DNA, the CDR3 is TGTGCCAGCAGTTTCTGGACTAGCGGTAGCACAGATACGCAGTATTTT.

The chain carries TRBV27 and TRBJ2-1; D could derive from TRBD1 or TRBD2 (5 bases each). The CDR3 is 14 residues long. Germline CDR1 MNHEY, CDR2 SMNVEV (reference sequence). Trimming removed 5 bases at V and 3 bases at J, with 11 bases between. The CDR3 sequence is CASSRDPLYNEQFF. DNA of the CDR3: TGTGCCAGCAGTCGGGACCCCCTCTACAATGAGCAGTTCTTC.

The J gene is TRBJ2-2, the V gene TRBV19; tentative D call: TRBD2 (5 bases). This CDR3 comprises 17 residues. CDR1 LNHDA and CDR2 SQIVND come from the germline V gene (reference sequence). V gave up 6 bases and J gave up 2 bases, with 19 bases separating them. CDR3 in DNA: TGTGCCAGTAGGAGGGTTTCAGCGACGGTAAACACCGGGGAGCTGTTTTTT. Amino acid sequence: CASRRVSATVNTGELFF.

V usage is TRBV28 and J usage is TRBJ2-7; 10 bases map to TRBD1. Germline-derived CDR1 and CDR2 are MDHEN and SYDVKM. The CDR3 loop spans 14 amino acids. V lost 5 bases to trimming and J lost 7 bases; unmatched junction nucleotides: 8. The CDR3 here is CASSPGQGYGEQYF. Written as DNA, the CDR3 is TGTGCCAGCAGTCCGGGACAGGGGTATGGGGAGCAGTACTTC. Drawing the rest from reference TRBV28 and TRBJ2-7, the complete variable domain is DVKVTQSSRYLVKRTGEKVFLECVQDMDHENMFWYRQDPGLGLRLIYFSYDVKMKEKGDIPEGYSVSREKKERFSLILESASTNQTSMYLCASSPGQGYGEQYFGPGTRLTVT.

The gene calls are TRBV5-1 and TRBJ2-2; TRBD1 or TRBD2 may be the D gene (6 bases each). The CDR3 sequence is 15 residues long. Germline V gene sequence: CDR1 SGHRS, CDR2 YFSETQ. Between the trimmed V and J ends, which lost 4 bases and 2 bases, there was a span of 12 bases. This CDR3 is CASSVRGGNTGELFF. The DNA of the CDR3 is TGCGCCAGCAGCGTCAGGGGAGGTAACACCGGGGAGCTGTTTTTT. The whole variable domain, remainder taken from reference TRBV5-1 and TRBJ2-2, is KAGVTQTPRYLIKTRGQQVTLSCSPISGHRSVSWYQQTPGQGLQFLFEYFSETQRNKGNFPGRFSGRQFSNSRSEMNVSTLELGDSALYLCASSVRGGNTGELFFGEGSRLTVL.

J is TRBJ1-2 and V is TRBV27; D gene unclear. The CDR3 contains 15 residues. V dropped 0 bases and J dropped 2 bases, with 10 bases sitting between them. In germline, CDR1 is MNHEY, CDR2 SMNVEV (reference sequence). In DNA, the CDR3 is TGTGCCAGCAGTTTATCAAGTACGGCCAACTATGGCTACACCTTC. This encodes CASSLSSTANYGYTF.

This chain joins TRBV9 and TRBJ2-7, with 7 bases aligning to TRBD2. The CDR3 runs 13 residues. CDR1 is SGDLS and CDR2 is YYNGEE in the germline V gene. V was clipped by 0 bases and J by 7 bases; unmatched bases: 4. The CDR3 is CASSVAGGWEQYF. The CDR3, as DNA: TGTGCCAGCAGCGTAGCGGGGGGTTGGGAGCAGTACTTC.

The V gene is TRBV10-3, the J gene TRBJ2-7, with D perhaps TRBD1 (6 bases). The CDR3 length is 15 residues. Germline CDR1 ENHRY, CDR2 SYGVKD. Trimming left V 0 bases short and J 6 bases short, with 15 bases between. The CDR3 reads CAISESGTNAREQYF. In nucleotides, the CDR3 is TGTGCCATCAGTGAGTCCGGGACAAACGCTCGCGAGCAGTACTTC.

The V and J genes are TRBV6-1 and TRBJ1-1; 7 nucleotides line up with TRBD1. Germline CDR1 reads MNHNS; CDR2 reads SASEGT. With 4 bases clipped from V and 0 bases from J, the junction kept 2 bases outside the gene matches. The CDR3 loop spans 14 amino acids. CDR3 DNA: TGTGCCAGCAGTGTCGGGACAGTGAACACTGAAGCTTTCTTT. Translated: CASSVGTVNTEAFF.

The chain recombines TRBV29-1 with TRBJ2-3; TRBD1 matches 7 bases. Germline CDR1 reads SQVTM; CDR2 reads ANQGSEA. The CDR3 contains 14 residues. V trimming: 5 bases; J trimming: 0 bases; junction bases outside the gene matches: 5. CDR3 amino acids: CSVPYRGSTDTQYF. The CDR3, as DNA: TGCAGCGTTCCCTACAGGGGCAGCACAGATACGCAGTATTTT.

The chain is built from TRBV5-5 and TRBJ2-7; 8 bases are a match to TRBD1. Per the germline V gene, CDR1 is SGHKS and CDR2 is YYEKEE (reference sequence). CDR3 length: 12 residues. After removal of 4 bases from V and 6 bases from J, the junction contained 3 bases not matched to a gene. CDR3 loop: CASSTQGAEQYF. Here the CDR3 DNA reads TGTGCCAGCAGCACCCAGGGGGCCGAGCAGTACTTC.

The chain carries TRBV6-1 and TRBJ2-2; D is possibly TRBD2 (6 bases). The CDR3 consists of 14 residues. V was clipped by 4 bases and J by 4 bases, with 10 bases between them. Germline CDR1 reads MNHNS; CDR2 reads SASEGT. The CDR3 reads CASSGGKGTGELFF. The CDR3 coding sequence is TGTGCCAGCAGTGGCGGGAAGGGCACCGGGGAGCTGTTTTTT.

The chain joins TRBV6-5 to TRBJ1-5; D is possibly TRBD1 (6 bases). CDR3 length: 15 residues. The germline V and J ends were trimmed by 6 bases and 0 bases, with 12 bases remaining between them. Germline CDR1 and CDR2: MNHEY and SVGAGI. The CDR3 sequence: CASRRTAYSNQPQHF. The CDR3 nucleotides are TGTGCCAGCAGGAGGACAGCCTATAGCAATCAGCCCCAGCATTTT.

The chain carries TRBV2 and TRBJ1-3; no firm D call. Germline V CDR1 and CDR2: SNHLY, FYNNEI. Between the trimmed V and J ends, which lost 6 bases and 4 bases, there was a span of 10 bases. The CDR3 loop spans 13 amino acids. The CDR3 region is CASRRVDGNTIYF. CDR3 coding DNA: TGTGCCAGCAGGAGGGTTGACGGAAACACCATATATTTT.

The genes are TRBV5-1 and TRBJ2-3; D is perhaps TRBD2 (5 bases). CDR1 SGHRS and CDR2 YFSETQ come from the germline V gene. This CDR3 comprises 16 residues. Trimming stripped 5 bases from V and 1 base from J, with 17 bases between. The DNA for the CDR3 is TGCGCCAGCAGAGAGGCGGGCTTGGGCGGCACAGATACGCAGTATTTT. As protein: CASREAGLGGTDTQYF.

This clone turned up a few times. The V call is TRBV5-1, the J call TRBJ2-5, with 11 bases aligning to TRBD1. Germline trimming cut 4 bases from V and 2 bases from J; bases unmatched to any gene: 4. The CDR3 is made up of 15 amino acids. Germline CDR1 and CDR2: SGHRS and YFSETQ. CDR3 loop: CASSGGQGGQETQYF. CDR3 bases: TGCGCCAGCAGCGGGGGACAGGGGGGACAAGAGACCCAGTACTTC. Using reference TRBV5-1 and TRBJ2-5 for the parts outside the CDR3, the full variable domain is KAGVTQTPRYLIKTRGQQVTLSCSPISGHRSVSWYQQTPGQGLQFLFEYFSETQRNKGNFPGRFSGRQFSNSRSEMNVSTLELGDSALYLCASSGGQGGQETQYFGPGTRLLVL.

The chain combines TRBV30 with TRBJ2-1; D possibly corresponds to TRBD2 (6 bases). CDR1 is GTSNPN and CDR2 is SVGIG in the germline V gene (reference sequence). The V gene lost 1 base and the J gene lost 10 bases, with 14 bases spanning the gap. The CDR3 contains 13 residues. This CDR3 is CAWSDGGGTEQFF. The CDR3 DNA follows: TGTGCCTGGAGTGACGGGGGTGGGACCGAGCAGTTCTTC.

There are a few counts of this clone. The chain has TRBV4-1 and TRBJ2-5; weak D call: TRBD1 (5 bases). Germline CDR1 reads MGHRA; CDR2 reads YSYEKL. The V gene lost 4 bases and the J gene lost 2 bases, with 11 bases spanning the gap. This CDR3 is built from 14 residues. The CDR3 coding sequence is TGCGCCAGCAGCCCGGCCACAGGTCAAGAGACCCAGTACTTC. This gives the protein CASSPATGQETQYF.

The J gene is TRBJ2-1, the V gene TRBV28; either TRBD1 or TRBD2 may fit D (5 bases each). This CDR3 has 16 residues. V shed 6 bases and J shed 6 bases, with 21 bases lying between them. CDR1 is MDHEN and CDR2 is SYDVKM in the germline V gene. The CDR3 bases are TGTGCCAGCAGGAAAGGTAGGGACCAAGGGAGCAATGAGCAGTTCTTC. Protein sequence: CASRKGRDQGSNEQFF.

This clone ranks as medium-sized. The genes are TRBV2 and TRBJ2-3, with D uncertain. Trimming shortened V by 3 bases and J by 6 bases, and 13 bases separated the two germline ends. CDR3 length: 14 residues. Germline-derived CDR1 and CDR2 are SNHLY and FYNNEI. The CDR3 nucleotides read TGTGCCAGCAGTGAGTTCGGAAATTTGGATACGCAGTATTTT. Translating it yields CASSEFGNLDTQYF.

The gene calls are TRBV6-5 and TRBJ1-1; 7 bases line up with TRBD1. Unmatched junction bases numbered 6, after V lost 0 bases and J lost 5 bases. Germline CDR1 reads MNHEY; CDR2 reads SVGAGI. The CDR3 length is 15 residues. CDR3: CASSYSTGIGTEAFF. CDR3 DNA sequence: TGTGCCAGCAGTTACTCGACAGGGATTGGGACTGAAGCTTTCTTT.

The table lists this clone with a few counts. The V call is TRBV5-8, the J call TRBJ1-3; D is unclear. CDR3 size: 15 residues. Germline V lookup: CDR1 SGHTS, CDR2 YDEGEE. The V end was cut by 0 bases, the J end by 2 bases, with 9 bases between. The chain's CDR3 is CASSLVGRAGNTIYF. CDR3 coding DNA: TGTGCCAGCAGCTTGGTAGGCCGCGCTGGAAACACCATATATTTT.